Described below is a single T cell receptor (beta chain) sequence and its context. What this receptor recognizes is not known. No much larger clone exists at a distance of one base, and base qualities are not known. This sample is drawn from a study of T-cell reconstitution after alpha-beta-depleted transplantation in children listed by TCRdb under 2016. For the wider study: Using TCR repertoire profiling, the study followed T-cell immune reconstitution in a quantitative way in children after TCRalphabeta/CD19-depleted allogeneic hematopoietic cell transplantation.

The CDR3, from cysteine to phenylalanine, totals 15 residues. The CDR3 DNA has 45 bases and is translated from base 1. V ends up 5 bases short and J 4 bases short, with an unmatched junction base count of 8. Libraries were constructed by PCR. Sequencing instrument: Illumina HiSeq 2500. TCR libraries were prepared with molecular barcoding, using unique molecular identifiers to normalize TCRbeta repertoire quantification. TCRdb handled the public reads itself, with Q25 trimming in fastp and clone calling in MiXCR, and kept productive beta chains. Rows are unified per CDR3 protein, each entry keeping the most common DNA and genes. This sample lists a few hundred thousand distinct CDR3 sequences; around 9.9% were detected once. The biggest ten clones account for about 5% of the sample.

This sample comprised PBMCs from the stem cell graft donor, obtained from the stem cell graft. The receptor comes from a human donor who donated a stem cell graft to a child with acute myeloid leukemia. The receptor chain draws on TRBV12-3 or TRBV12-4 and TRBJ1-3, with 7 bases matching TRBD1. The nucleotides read TGTGCCAGCAGTCCAGACAGGGCAACAGGAAACACCATATATTTT. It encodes CASSPDRATGNTIYF.